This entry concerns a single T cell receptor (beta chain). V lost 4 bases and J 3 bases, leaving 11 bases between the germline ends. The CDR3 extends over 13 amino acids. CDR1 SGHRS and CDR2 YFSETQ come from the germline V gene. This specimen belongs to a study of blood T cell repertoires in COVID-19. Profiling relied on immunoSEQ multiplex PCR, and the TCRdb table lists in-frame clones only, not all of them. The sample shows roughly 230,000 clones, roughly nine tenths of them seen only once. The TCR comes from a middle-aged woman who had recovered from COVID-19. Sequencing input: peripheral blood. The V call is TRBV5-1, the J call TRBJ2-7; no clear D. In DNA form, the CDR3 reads TGCGCCAGCAGCAGACTTTCTGGCTACGAGCAGTACTTC. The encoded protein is CASSRLSGYEQYF.